This TCR beta chain was retrieved from a study of blood T cell repertoires in COVID-19. Turning to the study itself: Nucleic acid was either cDNA or gDNA, and it came from T cells, B-cell-depleted T cells, or PBMCs.

TCRdb's table, derived via immunoSEQ multiplex PCR, lists solely in-frame clones and lacks some. The repertoire includes over 25,000 clones, about 86% of them detected once, and around 16% sits in the top ten. Germline V CDR1 and CDR2: DFQATT, SNEGSKA (reference sequence). Trimming pared 3 bases from V and 2 bases from J, leaving 11 bases between. The CDR3 length is 13 residues. The specimen sequenced was peripheral blood. The chain carries TRBV20-1 and TRBJ2-7; tentatively, D is TRBD2 (6 bases). The receptor comes from a man aged 70 or older with acute or convalescent COVID-19. CDR3 loop: CSASRGVAYEQYF. CDR3 nucleotide sequence: TGCAGTGCTAGTCGCGGGGTGGCCTACGAGCAGTACTTC.